One T cell receptor beta chain is described in this entry. Its antigen remains unidentified. 60 Vbeta and 13 Jbeta primers were used in PCR. Assay: immunoSEQ multiplex PCR; the TCRdb copy retains only in-frame clones and omits some. The sample has some 82,000 clones, approximately 84% seen once. When sampled, the donors appeared nominally healthy, though they likely had unrecorded immune exposures. Germline lookup yields CDR1 SGHRS and CDR2 YFSETQ. The CDR3 extends over 16 amino acids. J was trimmed by 0 bases and V by 3 bases; bases with no gene match: 7. The data derive from a study of cytomegalovirus exposure and HLA in healthy donors. Whole-study findings and limits: Across donors, presence/absence analyses took sequencing depth to be roughly uniform.

The chain carries TRBV5-1 and TRBJ2-3, with 7 bases identical to TRBD2. The clonotype originates from a woman aged 45 to 65 in good health and CMV-seronegative. Sequencing used PBMCs. The DNA of the CDR3 is TGCGCCAGCAGCTCTAGCGGTCCCCAAAGCACAGATACGCAGTATTTT. Translated, it gives CASSSSGPQSTDTQYF.